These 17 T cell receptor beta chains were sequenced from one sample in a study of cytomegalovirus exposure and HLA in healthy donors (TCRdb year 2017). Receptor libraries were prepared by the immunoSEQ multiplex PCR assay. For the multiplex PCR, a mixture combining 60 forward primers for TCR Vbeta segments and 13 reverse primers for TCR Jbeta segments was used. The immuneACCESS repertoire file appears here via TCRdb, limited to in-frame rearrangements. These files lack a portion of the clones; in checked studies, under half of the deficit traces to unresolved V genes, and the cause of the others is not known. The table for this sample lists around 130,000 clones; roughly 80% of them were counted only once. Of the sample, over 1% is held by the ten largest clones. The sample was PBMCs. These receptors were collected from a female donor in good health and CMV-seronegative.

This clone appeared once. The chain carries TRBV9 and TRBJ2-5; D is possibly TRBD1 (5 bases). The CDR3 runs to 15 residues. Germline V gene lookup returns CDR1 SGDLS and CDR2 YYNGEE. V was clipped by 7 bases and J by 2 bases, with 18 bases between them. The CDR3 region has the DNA TGTGCCAGCGGAACCCTTACAGGTTTGCAAGAGACCCAGTACTTC. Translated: CASGTLTGLQETQYF.

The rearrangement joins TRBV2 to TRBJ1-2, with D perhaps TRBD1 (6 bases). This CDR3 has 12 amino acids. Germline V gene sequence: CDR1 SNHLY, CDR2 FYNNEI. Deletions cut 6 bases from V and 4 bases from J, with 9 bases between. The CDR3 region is CASSTGIYGYTF. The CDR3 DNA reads TGTGCCAGCAGCACAGGGATCTATGGCTACACCTTC. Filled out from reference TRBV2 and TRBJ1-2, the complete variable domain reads EPEVTQTPSHQVTQMGQEVILRCVPISNHLYFYWYRQILGQKVEFLVSFYNNEISEKSEIFDDQFSVERPDGSNFTLKIRSTKLEDSAMYFCASSTGIYGYTFGSGTRLTVV.

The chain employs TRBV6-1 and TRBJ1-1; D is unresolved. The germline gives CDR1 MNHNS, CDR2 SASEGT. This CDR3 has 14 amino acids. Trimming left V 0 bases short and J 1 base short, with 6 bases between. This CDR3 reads CASSEAAGNTEAFF. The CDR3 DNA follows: TGTGCCAGCAGTGAAGCCGCGGGGAACACTGAAGCTTTCTTT.

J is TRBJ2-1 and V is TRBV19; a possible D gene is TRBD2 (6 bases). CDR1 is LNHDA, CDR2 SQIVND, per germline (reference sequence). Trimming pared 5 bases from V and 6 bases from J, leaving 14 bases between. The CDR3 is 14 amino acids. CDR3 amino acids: CASSVLLASNEQFF. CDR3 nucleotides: TGTGCCAGTAGTGTCCTCCTAGCGAGCAATGAGCAGTTCTTC.

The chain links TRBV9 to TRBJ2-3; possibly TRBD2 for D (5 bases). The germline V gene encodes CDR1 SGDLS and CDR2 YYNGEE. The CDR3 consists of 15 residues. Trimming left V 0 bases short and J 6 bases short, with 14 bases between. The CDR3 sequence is CASSVAGKGWDTQYF. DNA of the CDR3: TGTGCCAGCAGCGTAGCGGGAAAGGGATGGGATACGCAGTATTTT. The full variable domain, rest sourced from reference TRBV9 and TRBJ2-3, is DSGVTQTPKHLITATGQRVTLRCSPRSGDLSVYWYQQSLDQGLQFLIQYYNGEERAKGNILERFSAQQFPDLHSELNLSSLELGDSALYFCASSVAGKGWDTQYFGPGTRLTVL.

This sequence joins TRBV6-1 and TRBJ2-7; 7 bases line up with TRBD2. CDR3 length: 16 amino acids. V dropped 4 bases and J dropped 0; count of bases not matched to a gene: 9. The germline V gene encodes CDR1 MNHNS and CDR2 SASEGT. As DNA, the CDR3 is TGTGCCAGCAGTGGAGCGGGACTGTACCCCTCCTACGAGCAGTACTTC. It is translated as CASSGAGLYPSYEQYF.

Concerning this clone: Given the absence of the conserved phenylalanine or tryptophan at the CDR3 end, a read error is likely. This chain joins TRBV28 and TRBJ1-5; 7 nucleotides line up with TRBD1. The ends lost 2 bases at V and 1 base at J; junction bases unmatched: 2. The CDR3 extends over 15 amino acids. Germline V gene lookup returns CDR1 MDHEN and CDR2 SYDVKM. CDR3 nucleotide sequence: TGTGCCAGCAGTTTAGGGGGACAGAGCAATCAGCCCCAGCATGTT. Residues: CASSLGGQSNQPQHV.

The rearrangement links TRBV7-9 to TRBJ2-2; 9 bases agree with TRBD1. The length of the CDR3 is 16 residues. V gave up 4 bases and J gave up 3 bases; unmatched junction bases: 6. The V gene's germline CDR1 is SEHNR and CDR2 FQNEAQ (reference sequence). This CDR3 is CASSSTGGEYTGELFF. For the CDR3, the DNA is TGTGCCAGCAGCTCTACAGGGGGCGAATACACCGGGGAGCTGTTTTTT.

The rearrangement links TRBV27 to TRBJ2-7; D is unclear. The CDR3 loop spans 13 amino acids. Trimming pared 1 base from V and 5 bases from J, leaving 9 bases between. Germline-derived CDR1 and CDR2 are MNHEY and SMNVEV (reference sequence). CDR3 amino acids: CASSLFWWHEQYF. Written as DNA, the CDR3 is TGTGCCAGCAGTTTATTTTGGTGGCACGAGCAGTACTTC.

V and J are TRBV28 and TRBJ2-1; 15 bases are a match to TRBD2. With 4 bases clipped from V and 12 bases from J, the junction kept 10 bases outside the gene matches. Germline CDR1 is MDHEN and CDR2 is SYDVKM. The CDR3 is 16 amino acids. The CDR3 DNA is TGTGCCAGCAGTTCAATCTTGGGACTAGCGGGAGGAGGGCAGTTCTTC. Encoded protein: CASSSILGLAGGGQFF.

CDR3 residues: CASSYSGLDYEQYF. The DNA for the CDR3 is TGTGCCAGCAGTTACTCCGGACTGGACTACGAGCAGTACTTC. The genes are TRBV6-5 and TRBJ2-7, with D possibly matching TRBD2 (5 bases). Germline values: CDR1 MNHEY, CDR2 SVGAGI. The CDR3 consists of 14 residues. Between the trimmed V and J ends, which lost 0 bases and 3 bases, there was a span of 9 bases.

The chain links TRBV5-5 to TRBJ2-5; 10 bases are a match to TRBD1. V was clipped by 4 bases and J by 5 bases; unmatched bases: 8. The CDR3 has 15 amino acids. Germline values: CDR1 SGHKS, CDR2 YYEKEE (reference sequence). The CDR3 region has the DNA TGTGCCAGCAGCCCAGGACAGGGGGGTCCGGAGACCCAGTACTTC. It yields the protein CASSPGQGGPETQYF.

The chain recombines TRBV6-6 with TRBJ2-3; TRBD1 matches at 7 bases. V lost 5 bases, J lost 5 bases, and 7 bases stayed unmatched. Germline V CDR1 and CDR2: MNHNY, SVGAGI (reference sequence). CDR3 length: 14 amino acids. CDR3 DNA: TGTGCCAGCAGTACGACAGGGCAAGGAGATACGCAGTATTTT. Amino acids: CASSTTGQGDTQYF.

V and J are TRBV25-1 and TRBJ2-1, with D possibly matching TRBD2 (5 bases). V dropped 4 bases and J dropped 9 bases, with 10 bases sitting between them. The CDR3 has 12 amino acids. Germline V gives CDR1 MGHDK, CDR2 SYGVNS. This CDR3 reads CASSAGVGEQFF. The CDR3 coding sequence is TGTGCCAGCAGTGCCGGGGTCGGTGAGCAGTTCTTC.

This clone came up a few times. This chain's CDR3 is CASTGEYQETQYF. In DNA form, the CDR3 reads TGTGCCAGCACAGGCGAGTACCAAGAGACCCAGTACTTC. The J gene is TRBJ2-5, the V gene TRBV6-1; D uncertain. Per the germline V gene, CDR1 is MNHNS and CDR2 is SASEGT. The CDR3 extends over 13 amino acids. Trimming removed 7 bases at V and 0 bases at J, with 9 bases between.

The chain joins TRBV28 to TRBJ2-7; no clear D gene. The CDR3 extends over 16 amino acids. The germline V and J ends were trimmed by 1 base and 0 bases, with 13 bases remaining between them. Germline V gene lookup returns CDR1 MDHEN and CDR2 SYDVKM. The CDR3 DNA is TGTGCCAGCAGTTTATTCCCCCACTATAGCTCCTACGAGCAGTACTTC. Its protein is CASSLFPHYSSYEQYF.

In DNA, the CDR3 is TGTGCCAGCAGTTTCCCAGGGCAAGCCTACGAGCAGTACTTC. Amino acids: CASSFPGQAYEQYF. The chain has TRBV28 and TRBJ2-7; a weak D match, TRBD1 (5 bases). Germline V gives CDR1 MDHEN, CDR2 SYDVKM. V shed 3 bases and J shed 2 bases, with 11 bases lying between them. The CDR3 runs to 14 residues.